The clone carrying this T cell receptor beta chain was observed a handful of times. Its antigen is not known. One entry per CDR3 protein results from TCRdb running MiXCR on the 5' RACE reads. This sample has a few hundred thousand distinct CDR3 sequences, with less than 25% found just once. Germline CDR1 LGHDT, CDR2 YNNKEL (reference sequence). V was pared by 4 bases and J by 6 bases, with 12 bases between. CDR3 length: 13 residues. This entry is derived from a study of CD8 T cells in ankylosing spondylitis. Study-level results: Within matched ankylosing spondylitis synovial fluid, disease-linked clones were reportedly significantly enriched. CD8+ by phenotype, disease-linked clones were relatively rare in peripheral blood. One TCR beta motif, made up of roughly 8 highly homologous variants, appeared characteristic of ankylosing spondylitis blood.

This clonotype was obtained from a female donor with ankylosing spondylitis or in good health (not recorded which). What was sequenced was blood, either unsorted or a sorted T cell fraction (not recorded which). The chain is built from TRBV3-1 and TRBJ1-1; D perhaps matches TRBD1 (6 bases). DNA of the CDR3: TGTGCCAGCAGCCGACGACAGGTTGCTGAAGCTTTCTTT. Translating gives CASSRRQVAEAFF. The variable domain in full, completed from reference TRBV3-1 and TRBJ1-1, reads DTAVSQTPKYLVTQMGNDKSIKCEQNLGHDTMYWYKQDSKKFLKIMFSYNNKELIINETVPNRFSPKSPDKAHLNLHINSLELGDSAVYFCASSRRQVAEAFFGQGTRLTVV.